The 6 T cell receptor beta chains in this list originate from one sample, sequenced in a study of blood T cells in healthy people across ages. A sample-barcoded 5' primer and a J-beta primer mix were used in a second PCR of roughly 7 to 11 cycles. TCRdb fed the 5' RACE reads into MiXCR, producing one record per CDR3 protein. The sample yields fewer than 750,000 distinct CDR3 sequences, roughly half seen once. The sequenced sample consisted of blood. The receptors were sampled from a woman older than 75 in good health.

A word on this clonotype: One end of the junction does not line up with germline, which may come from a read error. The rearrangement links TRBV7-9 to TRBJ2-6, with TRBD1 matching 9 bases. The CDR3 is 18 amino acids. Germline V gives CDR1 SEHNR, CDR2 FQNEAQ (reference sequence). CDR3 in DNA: TGTGCCGGCAGCTTAGCTTACAGGGGGCCCTCTGGGGCCAACGTCCTGACTTTC. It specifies CAGSLAYRGPSGANVLTF.

In DNA form, the CDR3 reads TGTGCCATCACCCTCGGGACTAGCGGGAGGAATGAGCAGTTCTTC. This codes for CAITLGTSGRNEQFF. The rearrangement links TRBV10-3 to TRBJ2-1; 15 nucleotides line up with TRBD2. The germline V gene has CDR1 ENHRY and CDR2 SYGVKD. J lost 7 bases, V lost 7 bases, and 5 bases had no gene match. The CDR3 runs to 15 residues.

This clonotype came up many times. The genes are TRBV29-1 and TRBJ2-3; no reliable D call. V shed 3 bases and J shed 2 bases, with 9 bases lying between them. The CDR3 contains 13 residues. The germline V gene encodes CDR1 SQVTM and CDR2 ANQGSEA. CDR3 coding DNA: TGCAGCGTTGAGGCAACCTCCACAGATACGCAGTATTTT. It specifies CSVEATSTDTQYF.

The CDR3 here is CASNQGGTPIQEAFF. DNA for the CDR3: TGCGCCAGCAACCAAGGGGGGACACCGATCCAGGAAGCTTTCTTT. V is TRBV5-1 and J is TRBJ1-1; a weak D match, TRBD1 (6 bases). The germline V and J ends were trimmed by 6 bases and 8 bases, with 23 bases remaining between them. The germline V gene has CDR1 SGHRS and CDR2 YFSETQ. This CDR3 comprises 15 residues.

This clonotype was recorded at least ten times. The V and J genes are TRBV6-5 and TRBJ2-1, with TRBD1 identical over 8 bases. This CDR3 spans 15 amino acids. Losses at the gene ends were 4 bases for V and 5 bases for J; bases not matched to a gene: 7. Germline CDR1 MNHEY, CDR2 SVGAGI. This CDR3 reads CASSSQGAANNEQFF. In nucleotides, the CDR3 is TGTGCCAGCAGTTCCCAGGGGGCAGCAAACAATGAGCAGTTCTTC.

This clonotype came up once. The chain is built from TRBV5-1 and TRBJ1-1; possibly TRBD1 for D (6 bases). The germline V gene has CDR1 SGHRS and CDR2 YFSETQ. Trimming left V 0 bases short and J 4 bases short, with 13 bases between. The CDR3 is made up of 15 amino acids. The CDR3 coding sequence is TGCGCCAGCAGCTTGGACACCAGGGGTACCACTGAAGCTTTCTTT. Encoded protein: CASSLDTRGTTEAFF.